This T cell receptor (beta chain) was identified during a study of cytomegalovirus exposure and HLA in healthy donors. Study-wide points: It was confirmed in vitro that a few of the CMV-associated chains were specific for CMV antigens. TCR beta sequences reportedly predicted most subjects' HLA-A and HLA-B alleles accurately. An analysis done earlier found most TCR beta V segments productive about 87% or about 30% of the time.

Only one count was recorded for this clone. Its antigen is unidentified. The CDR3 is 14 amino acids. Per the germline V gene, CDR1 is SGHAT and CDR2 is FQNNGV. The V end was cut by 6 bases, the J end by 2 bases, with 14 bases between. Healthy bone marrow donors made up the donor group. 13 Jbeta primers and 60 Vbeta primers were used for the PCR. The table came from immunoSEQ multiplex PCR; TCRdb's copy has only in-frame clones and leaves some out. This sample yields some 190,000 clones, of which about 80% are seen a single time; roughly 3.1% belongs to the top ten. The sample comprised PBMCs. The clonotype comes from a man aged 35 to 55 in good health and CMV-seropositive. The chain links TRBV11-2 to TRBJ2-7; D gene uncertain. CDR3 sequence: CASSPGGHTYEQYF. The CDR3 region has the DNA TGTGCCAGCAGTCCCGGTGGGCACACCTACGAGCAGTACTTC. The full variable domain, its missing parts supplied by reference TRBV11-2 and TRBJ2-7, is EAGVAQSPRYKIIEKRQSVAFWCNPISGHATLYWYQQILGQGPKLLIQFQNNGVVDDSQLPKDRFSAERLKGVDSTLKIQPAKLEDSAVYLCASSPGGHTYEQYFGPGTRLTVT.